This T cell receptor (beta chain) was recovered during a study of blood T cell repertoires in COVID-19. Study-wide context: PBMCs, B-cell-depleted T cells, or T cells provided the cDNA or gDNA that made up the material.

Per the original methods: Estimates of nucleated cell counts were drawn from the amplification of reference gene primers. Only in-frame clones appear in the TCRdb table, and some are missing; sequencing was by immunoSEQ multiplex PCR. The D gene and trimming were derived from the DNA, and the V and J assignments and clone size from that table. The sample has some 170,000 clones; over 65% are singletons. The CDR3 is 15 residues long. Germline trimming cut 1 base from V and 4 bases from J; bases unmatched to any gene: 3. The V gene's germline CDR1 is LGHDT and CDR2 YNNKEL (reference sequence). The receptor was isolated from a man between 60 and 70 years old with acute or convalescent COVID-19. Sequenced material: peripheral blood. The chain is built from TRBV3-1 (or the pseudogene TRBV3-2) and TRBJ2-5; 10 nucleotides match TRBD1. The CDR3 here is CASSQVGDRGETQYF. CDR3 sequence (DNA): TGTGCCAGCAGCCAAGTAGGGGACAGGGGAGAGACCCAGTACTTC.